These 17 T cell receptor beta chains originate from one sample sequenced in a study of molecular identifiers for immune sequencing clone quantification. TCRdb re-called the PCR reads with MiXCR, one entry per CDR3 protein. The top ten hold about 0.9% of the sample, which has about 640,000 distinct CDR3 sequences, just under 20% seen once. Material: naive CD8+ T cells from blood, with Jurkat cell RNA spiked in. Subset indicated: FACS-sorted CD8+CD4-CCR7+CD45RA+ naive T cells. These receptors were collected from a human donor in good health. Some libraries in this study had Jurkat cell RNA spiked in.

The rearrangement uses TRBV4-3 and TRBJ2-7; maybe TRBD2 (5 bases). The length of the CDR3 is 15 residues. The germline CDR1 and CDR2 sequences are LGHNA and YSLEER. V was shortened by 4 bases and J by 4 bases, with 17 bases between the two germline ends. The CDR3 sequence: CASSPRPLAGYEQYF. For the CDR3, the DNA is TGCGCCAGCAGCCCCCGGCCCCTGGCGGGTTACGAGCAGTACTTC.

There are many counts of this clonotype. V and J are TRBV28 and TRBJ1-1, with D hard to call. Trimming stripped 5 bases from V and 6 bases from J, with 13 bases between. Germline CDR1 and CDR2: MDHEN and SYDVKM. CDR3 length: 13 residues. The CDR3 reads CASSLRRDPEAFF. For the CDR3, the DNA is TGTGCCAGCAGTCTAAGACGGGATCCTGAAGCTTTCTTT. Complete variable domain (other parts from reference TRBV28 and TRBJ1-1): DVKVTQSSRYLVKRTGEKVFLECVQDMDHENMFWYRQDPGLGLRLIYFSYDVKMKEKGDIPEGYSVSREKKERFSLILESASTNQTSMYLCASSLRRDPEAFFGQGTRLTVV.

This clonotype has only a few counts. The chain links TRBV28 to TRBJ2-7, with D perhaps being TRBD1 or TRBD2 (6 bases each). Trimming shortened V by 5 bases and J by 1 base, and 18 bases separated the two germline ends. Germline CDR1 and CDR2: MDHEN and SYDVKM. CDR3 length: 16 amino acids. CDR3 protein: CASSLPGVEGSYEQYF. As DNA, the CDR3 is TGTGCCAGCAGTCTCCCAGGGGTGGAGGGTTCCTACGAGCAGTACTTC.

J is TRBJ2-7 and V is TRBV15, with D possibly TRBD1 on 5 matching bases. CDR3 length: 13 amino acids. Trimming pared 4 bases from V and 5 bases from J, leaving 12 bases between. The V gene's germline CDR1 is LNHNV and CDR2 YYDKDF (reference sequence). CDR3 DNA: TGTGCCACCAGCAAAGGTAGGGGCGACGAGCAGTACTTC. Its protein product is CATSKGRGDEQYF.

Worth noting for this clonotype: It may be a read error: a sequence one base away is much more abundant. This CDR3 is missing its conserved last phenylalanine or tryptophan, likely due to a read error. The rearrangement links TRBV3-1 to TRBJ2-7; 7 nucleotides match TRBD2. V shed 0 bases, J shed 4 bases, and the junction held 9 bases outside the gene matches. Germline V gene lookup returns CDR1 LGHDT and CDR2 YNNKEL (reference sequence). The CDR3 runs to 16 residues. Here the CDR3 reads CASSQELRGSWYEQYL. The CDR3 coding sequence is TGTGCCAGCAGCCAAGAGCTGCGGGGGAGCTGGTACGAGCAGTACCTC.

J is TRBJ2-3 and V is TRBV7-9, with 8 nucleotides matching TRBD1. This CDR3 comprises 17 residues. The V gene's germline CDR1 is SEHNR and CDR2 FQNEAQ (reference sequence). J gave up 6 bases and V 4 bases, and 15 bases lay outside the gene matches. CDR3 residues: CASSSPRTGFFMDTQYF. In nucleotides, the CDR3 is TGTGCCAGCAGCTCTCCCCGGACAGGGTTTTTTATGGATACGCAGTATTTT.

This chain joins TRBV15 and TRBJ2-3; 7 bases are a match to TRBD2. V dropped 4 bases and J dropped 4; count of bases not matched to a gene: 17. Germline V gene data show CDR1 as LNHNV and CDR2 as YYDKDF (reference sequence). The CDR3 spans 18 residues. CDR3 residues: CATSKEGSGGGMADTQYF. CDR3 bases: TGTGCCACCAGCAAAGAGGGGAGTGGGGGGGGGATGGCAGATACGCAGTATTTT. Supplemented by reference TRBV15 and TRBJ2-3, the full variable domain reads DAMVIQNPRYQVTQFGKPVTLSCSQTLNHNVMYWYQQKSSQAPKLLFHYYDKDFNNEADTPDNFQSRRPNTSFCFLDIRSPGLGDTAMYLCATSKEGSGGGMADTQYFGPGTRLTVL.

The sample holds many counts of this clonotype. The rearrangement joins TRBV6-2 or TRBV6-3 to TRBJ2-5; 9 bases are shared with TRBD1. This CDR3 contains 14 residues. Germline V gene sequence: CDR1 MNHEY, CDR2 SVGEGT. V gave up 1 base and J gave up 6 bases; unmatched junction bases: 3. The CDR3 DNA sequence: TGTGCCAGCAGTTACTGGGGACAGGGAAAGACCCAGTACTTC. Its translation: CASSYWGQGKTQYF.

This clonotype showed up many times. V usage is TRBV19 and J usage is TRBJ2-2; D remains unclear. The CDR3 consists of 11 residues. Germline CDR1 and CDR2: LNHDA and SQIVND (reference sequence). Deletions cut 8 bases from V and 3 bases from J, with 4 bases between. The DNA for the CDR3 is TGTGCCAGTGCGGACACCGGGGAGCTGTTTTTT. It yields the protein CASADTGELFF. The entire variable domain, with the rest obtained from reference TRBV19 and TRBJ2-2, is as follows: DGGITQSPKYLFRKEGQNVTLSCEQNLNHDAMYWYRQDPGQGLRLIYYSQIVNDFQKGDIAEGYSVSREKKESFPLTVTSAQKNPTAFYLCASADTGELFFGEGSRLTVL.

At least ten counts were recorded for this clonotype. The genes are TRBV12-3 or TRBV12-4 and TRBJ2-3; D ambiguous. V was pared by 7 bases and J by 0 bases, with 8 bases between. CDR3 length: 13 amino acids. The CDR3 reads CASTQLSTDTQYF. DNA of the CDR3: TGTGCCAGCACCCAATTAAGCACAGATACGCAGTATTTT.

As to this clonotype: Possible read error: a much larger clone is one base away. The chain is built from TRBV7-9 and TRBJ1-6; 7 bases are shared with TRBD1. The CDR3 covers 18 residues. Germline CDR1 is SEHNR and CDR2 is FQNEAQ (reference sequence). The CDR3 protein is CASSLPWTGNSYNSPPHF. The CDR3 DNA sequence: TGTGCCAGCAGCTTACCCTGGACAGGCAACTCCTATAATTCACCCCCCCACTTT.

This clonotype was recorded only once. Here the CDR3 DNA reads TGCGCCAGCAGCTTGGGACAGCCTAGGGACGAGCAGTACTTC. Protein: CASSLGQPRDEQYF. J is TRBJ2-7 and V is TRBV5-1; perhaps TRBD1 as D (5 bases). This CDR3 comprises 14 residues. The V end was cut by 0 bases, the J end by 5 bases, with 12 bases between. Germline CDR1 is SGHRS and CDR2 is YFSETQ.

This clonotype has at least ten counts. The V gene is TRBV27, the J gene TRBJ1-1, with a weak D call TRBD1 (5 bases). V shed 1 base and J shed 0 bases, with 21 bases lying between them. The CDR3 consists of 19 residues. CDR1 MNHEY and CDR2 SMNVEV come from the germline V gene (reference sequence). In nucleotides, the CDR3 is TGTGCCAGCAGTTTATTTCCCTTCCCCGGGGCCGGCATGAACACTGAAGCTTTCTTT. Translating it yields CASSLFPFPGAGMNTEAFF.

This clonotype was seen many times. The chain uses TRBV11-2 and TRBJ1-1, with D possibly matching TRBD1 (5 bases). Trimming took 2 bases from V and 5 from J, leaving 15 bases between them. The CDR3 has 15 amino acids. The germline V gene encodes CDR1 SGHAT and CDR2 FQNNGV. The CDR3 spells CASSLYGGGETEAFF. For the CDR3, the DNA is TGTGCCAGCAGCTTATATGGGGGAGGCGAAACTGAAGCTTTCTTT.

This clonotype was seen more than once but under ten times. The DNA is left out, because the CDR3 cannot be placed on it with certainty; the CDR3 is given as TCRdb lists it. This chain joins TRBV10-3 and TRBJ2-1. CDR1 is ENHRY and CDR2 is SYGVKD in the germline V gene. The CDR3 has 17 amino acids, counting both end residues. The CDR3: CAIQRSTSGGPYNEQFF.

This clonotype showed up many times. This chain links TRBV4-1 with TRBJ1-5; a possible D gene is TRBD1 (5 bases). This CDR3 comprises 17 residues. From germline, CDR1 is MGHRA and CDR2 YSYEKL. V shed 0 bases and J shed 2 bases, with 14 bases lying between them. The CDR3 DNA sequence: TGCGCCAGCAGCCAAGATAACACGGGGGTGGGCAATCAGCCCCAGCATTTT. This sequence encodes CASSQDNTGVGNQPQHF.

Comments on this clonotype: This sequence may be a read error, since a much larger clone differs from it by one base. The rearrangement uses TRBV20-1 and TRBJ1-1; no clear D gene. V was pared by 3 bases and J by 4 bases, with 6 bases between. Germline V gives CDR1 DFQATT, CDR2 SNEGSKA (reference sequence). The CDR3 totals 11 residues. Here the CDR3 reads CSARLTTEAFF. In nucleotides, the CDR3 is TGCAGTGCTAGGCTGACCACTGAAGCTTTCTTT.